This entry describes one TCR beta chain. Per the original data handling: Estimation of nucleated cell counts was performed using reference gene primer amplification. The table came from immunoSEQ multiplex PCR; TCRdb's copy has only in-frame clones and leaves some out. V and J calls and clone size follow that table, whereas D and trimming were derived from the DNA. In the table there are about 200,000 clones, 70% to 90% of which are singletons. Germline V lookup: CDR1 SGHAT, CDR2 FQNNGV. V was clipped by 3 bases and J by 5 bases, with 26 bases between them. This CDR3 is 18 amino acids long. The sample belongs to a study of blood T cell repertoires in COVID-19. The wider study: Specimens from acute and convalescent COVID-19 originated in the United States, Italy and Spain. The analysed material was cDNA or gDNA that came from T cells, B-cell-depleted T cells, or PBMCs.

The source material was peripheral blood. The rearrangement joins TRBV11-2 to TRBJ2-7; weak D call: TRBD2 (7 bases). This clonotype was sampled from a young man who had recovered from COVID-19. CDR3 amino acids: CASSFRGGNRDKWDEQYF. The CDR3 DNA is TGTGCCAGCAGCTTTAGGGGGGGAAACAGGGACAAATGGGACGAGCAGTACTTC.